The 17 T cell receptor beta chains presented below share a single source sample, sequenced in a study of T cells in tuberculosis. Measured with immunoSEQ multiplex PCR; TCRdb has only the in-frame clones, and not every one. The sample has tens of thousands of clones; roughly 93% are singletons. Thawed, overnight-rested PBMC were stained with GMM-loaded CD1B tetramer, viability dye and anti-CD3, then sorted. The lipid loaded on the CD1B tetramers was C32 glucose monomycolate from Rhodococcus equi. The sample taken for sequencing was CD1b-GMM tetramer-negative cells sorted from PBMCs. These receptors came from an adult woman with latent tuberculosis.

This chain uses TRBV28 with TRBJ1-2, with D maybe TRBD1 (5 bases). Germline V CDR1 and CDR2: MDHEN, SYDVKM. The ends were cut back, 5 bases at V and 4 bases at J, with 14 bases in the middle. This CDR3 is 14 amino acids long. The CDR3 loop reads CASSPGAGPYGYTF. Here the CDR3 DNA reads TGTGCCAGCAGTCCGGGCGCGGGGCCCTATGGCTACACCTTC.

This clone was seen just once. The chain couples TRBV28 to TRBJ2-1, with D maybe TRBD1 (6 bases). The CDR3 sequence is 12 residues long. In germline, CDR1 is MDHEN, CDR2 SYDVKM. Trimming took off 4 bases at V and 9 bases at J, with 10 bases between the two ends. The CDR3 DNA follows: TGTGCCAGCAGTTCTCAGGGGATTGAGCAGTTCTTC. Translating it yields CASSSQGIEQFF.

J is TRBJ2-3 and V is TRBV7-9; 7 bases are a match to TRBD1. The germline gives CDR1 SEHNR, CDR2 FQNEAQ (reference sequence). CDR3 size: 13 residues. With V trimmed by 4 bases and J by 8 bases, 6 bases remained unmatched. CDR3 coding DNA: TGTGCCAGCAGCTCGTCTCAGGGGGTTACGCAGTATTTT. Its protein is CASSSSQGVTQYF.

The chain carries TRBV19 and TRBJ2-2; TRBD2 might be the D (6 bases). The CDR3 sequence is 16 residues long. Germline-derived CDR1 and CDR2 are LNHDA and SQIVND (reference sequence). V was pared by 2 bases and J by 2 bases, with 12 bases between. In DNA, the CDR3 is TGTGCCAGTAGTATACTGGCGGGGACCAACACCGGGGAGCTGTTTTTT. It translates to CASSILAGTNTGELFF.

The V gene is TRBV27, the J gene TRBJ1-1; 8 bases line up with TRBD1. Germline assignment: CDR1 MNHEY and CDR2 SMNVEV (reference sequence). This CDR3 contains 13 residues. V lost 8 bases and J lost 1; bases outside the gene matches: 3. The CDR3 nucleotides are TGTGCCAGCCGGACAGGGAGGAACACTGAAGCTTTCTTT. Encoded protein: CASRTGRNTEAFF.

The chain combines TRBV9 with TRBJ2-2; D unresolved. Trimming left V 0 bases short and J 1 base short, with 7 bases between. The CDR3 spans 15 residues. CDR1 is SGDLS and CDR2 is YYNGEE in the germline V gene. CDR3 sequence: CASSVGSVNTGELFF. For the CDR3, the DNA is TGTGCCAGCAGCGTAGGGTCAGTGAACACCGGGGAGCTGTTTTTT.

The V and J genes are TRBV6-1 and TRBJ2-7, with 13 bases identical to TRBD2. V dropped 4 bases and J dropped 2; count of bases not matched to a gene: 5. The CDR3 is made up of 16 amino acids. Germline values: CDR1 MNHNS, CDR2 SASEGT. The CDR3 bases are TGTGCCAGCAGTGTGACTAGCGGGGGGAATACCTACGAGCAGTACTTC. As protein: CASSVTSGGNTYEQYF.

This clone was counted only a few times. This rearrangement joins TRBV7-2 to TRBJ1-1; 8 bases align to TRBD1. After removal of 7 bases from V and 4 bases from J, the junction contained 11 bases not matched to a gene. The CDR3 runs 15 residues. Germline CDR1 SGHTA, CDR2 FQGNSA. This CDR3 reads CASTSGGGIGTEAFF. Here the CDR3 DNA reads TGTGCCAGCACCTCAGGGGGCGGTATTGGCACTGAAGCTTTCTTT. The full variable domain, in which reference TRBV7-2 and TRBJ1-1 provide the parts outside the CDR3, is GAGVSQSPSNKVTEKGKDVELRCDPISGHTALYWYRQSLGQGLEFLIYFQGNSAPDKSGLPSDRFSAERTGGSVSTLTIQRTQQEDSAVYLCASTSGGGIGTEAFFGQGTRLTVV.

The J gene is TRBJ2-1, the V gene TRBV7-3; no firm D call. Germline V CDR1 and CDR2: SGHTA, FQGTGA. This CDR3 spans 17 amino acids. Trimming shortened V by 2 bases and J by 0 bases, and 14 bases separated the two germline ends. The chain's CDR3 is CASSLEDLTPSYNEQFF. DNA for the CDR3: TGTGCCAGCAGCTTAGAGGATTTAACACCCTCCTACAATGAGCAGTTCTTC.

This chain connects TRBV5-8 to TRBJ2-3; 13 bases fit TRBD2. CDR3 length equals 17 residues. Germline assignment: CDR1 SGHTS and CDR2 YDEGEE. J lost 5 bases, V lost 0 bases, and 6 bases had no gene match. The CDR3 sequence: CASSLALAGGRVDTQYF. The CDR3 DNA reads as TGTGCCAGCAGCTTGGCACTAGCGGGGGGGCGCGTAGATACGCAGTATTTT.

The genes are TRBV5-4 and TRBJ1-1; the match to TRBD1 covers 9 bases. Unmatched junction bases numbered 10, after V lost 4 bases and J lost 12 bases. The CDR3 extends over 13 amino acids. CDR1 and CDR2 (germline): SGHNT, YYREEE (reference sequence). CDR3 bases: TGTGCCAGCAGCGAGACTGGGACAGGGATAACTTTCTTT. Encoded protein: CASSETGTGITFF.

This chain uses TRBV12-5 with TRBJ1-5, with D perhaps TRBD1 (5 bases). The CDR3 has 14 residues. Germline CDR1 is LGHNT and CDR2 is FRNRAP. V gave up 7 bases and J gave up 0 bases, with 10 bases separating them. The CDR3: CASAPGYSNQPQHF. The CDR3 bases are TGTGCTAGTGCCCCAGGGTATAGCAATCAGCCCCAGCATTTT.

The rearrangement joins TRBV6-5 to TRBJ1-5, with TRBD1 matching over 8 bases. The ends lost 5 bases at V and 6 bases at J; junction bases unmatched: 6. Looked up from germline, CDR1 is MNHEY and CDR2 is SVGAGI. There are 14 residues in the CDR3. CDR3 coding DNA: TGTGCCAGCAGTCAAGGGACAGGCAGTCAGCCCCAGCATTTT. Protein product: CASSQGTGSQPQHF.

CDR3 loop: CASSTGVEAFF. CDR3 nucleotide sequence: TGTGCCAGCAGCACAGGGGTCGAAGCTTTCTTT. The chain carries TRBV27 and TRBJ1-1; 7 nucleotides line up with TRBD1. This CDR3 has 11 amino acids. The V gene's germline CDR1 is MNHEY and CDR2 SMNVEV (reference sequence). V was pared by 6 bases and J by 8 bases, with 3 bases of the junction left unmatched.

In this sample, this clone turned up a few times. V is TRBV5-1 and J is TRBJ2-3; D remains ambiguous. Per the germline V gene, CDR1 is SGHRS and CDR2 is YFSETQ. The CDR3 has 13 amino acids. With 4 bases removed from V and 5 bases from J, the gap between germline ends came to 11 bases. The CDR3 region has the DNA TGCGCCAGCAGCCTGGATACGGGAGATACGCAGTATTTT. It yields the protein CASSLDTGDTQYF.

J is TRBJ2-3 and V is TRBV2; the match to TRBD1 covers 12 bases. This CDR3 comprises 15 residues. CDR1 SNHLY and CDR2 FYNNEI come from the germline V gene. The V and J ends lost 3 bases and 5 bases, in that order; junction bases with no gene match: 3. CDR3 residues: CASSEGTGGEDTQYF. The CDR3 bases are TGTGCCAGCAGTGAGGGGACAGGGGGCGAAGATACGCAGTATTTT.

This chain links TRBV4-2 with TRBJ1-2; TRBD1 matches at 10 bases. The trim removed 0 bases at V and 4 bases at J, leaving 8 bases unmatched. This CDR3 has 17 residues. CDR1 and CDR2 from the germline V gene are LGHNA and YNFKEQ. CDR3 protein: CASSQDGTGAWGYGYTF. CDR3 nucleotide sequence: TGTGCCAGCAGCCAAGATGGGACAGGGGCGTGGGGCTATGGCTACACCTTC.